This T cell receptor (beta chain) was documented in a study of OX40 agonist ivuxolimab in advanced cancers. This table comes from immunoSEQ multiplex PCR, and its TCRdb copy is limited to in-frame clones, with some not included. The table lists roughly 90,000 clones, 91% of them singletons. Sequenced material: CD4+ or CD8+ T cells sorted from blood, taken in a trial of the OX40 agonist ivuxolimab. The origin of this receptor is an adult with an advanced solid tumor such as melanoma, head and neck, liver or kidney cancer.

This chain's CDR3 is CSVEDRHYEQYF. CDR3 DNA: TGCAGCGTTGAAGACAGGCACTACGAGCAGTACTTC. This chain joins TRBV29-1 and TRBJ2-7; D not certain. This CDR3 region has 12 residues. Germline V CDR1 and CDR2: SQVTM, ANQGSEA. Trimming left V 0 bases short and J 3 bases short, with 6 bases between.